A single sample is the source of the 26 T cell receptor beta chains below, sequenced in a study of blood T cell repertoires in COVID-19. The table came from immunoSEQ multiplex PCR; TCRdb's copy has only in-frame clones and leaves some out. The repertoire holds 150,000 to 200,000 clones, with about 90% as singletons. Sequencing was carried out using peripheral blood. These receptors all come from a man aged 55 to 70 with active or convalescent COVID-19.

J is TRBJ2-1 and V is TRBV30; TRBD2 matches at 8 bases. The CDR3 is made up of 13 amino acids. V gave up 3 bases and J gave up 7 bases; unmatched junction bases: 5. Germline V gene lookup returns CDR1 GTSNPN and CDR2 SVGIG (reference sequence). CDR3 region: CAWSPGGGNEQFF. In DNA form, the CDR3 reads TGTGCCTGGAGCCCCGGCGGGGGGAATGAGCAGTTCTTC.

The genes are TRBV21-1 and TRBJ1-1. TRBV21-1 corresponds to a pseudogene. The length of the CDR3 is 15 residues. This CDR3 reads CASSKEGRGDTEAFF. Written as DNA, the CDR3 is TGTGCCAGCAGCAAAGAAGGGAGGGGCGACACTGAAGCTTTCTTT.

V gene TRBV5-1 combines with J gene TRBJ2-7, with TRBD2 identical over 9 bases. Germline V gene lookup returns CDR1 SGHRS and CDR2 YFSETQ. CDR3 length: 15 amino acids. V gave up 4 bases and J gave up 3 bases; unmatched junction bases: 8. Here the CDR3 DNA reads TGCGCCAGCAGCCTAACTAGCGGGCCGTTCTACGAGCAGTACTTC. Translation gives CASSLTSGPFYEQYF.

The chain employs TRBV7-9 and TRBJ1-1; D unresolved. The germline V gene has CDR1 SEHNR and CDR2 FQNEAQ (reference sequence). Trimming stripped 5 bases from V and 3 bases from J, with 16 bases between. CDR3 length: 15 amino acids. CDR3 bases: TGTGCCAGCAGCCCGAGGAGGGATACTGACACTGAAGCTTTCTTT. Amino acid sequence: CASSPRRDTDTEAFF.

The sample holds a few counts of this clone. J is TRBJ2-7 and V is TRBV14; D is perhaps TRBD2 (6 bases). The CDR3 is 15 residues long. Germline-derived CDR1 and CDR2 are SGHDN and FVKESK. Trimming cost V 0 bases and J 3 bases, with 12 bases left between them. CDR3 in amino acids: CASSQEGGVIYEQYF. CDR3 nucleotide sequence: TGTGCCAGCAGCCAAGAGGGGGGAGTCATCTACGAGCAGTACTTC. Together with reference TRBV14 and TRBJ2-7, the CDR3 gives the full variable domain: EAGVTQFPSHSVIEKGQTVTLRCDPISGHDNLYWYRRVMGKEIKFLLHFVKESKQDESGMPNNRFLAERTGGTYSTLKVQPAELEDSGVYFCASSQEGGVIYEQYFGPGTRLTVT.

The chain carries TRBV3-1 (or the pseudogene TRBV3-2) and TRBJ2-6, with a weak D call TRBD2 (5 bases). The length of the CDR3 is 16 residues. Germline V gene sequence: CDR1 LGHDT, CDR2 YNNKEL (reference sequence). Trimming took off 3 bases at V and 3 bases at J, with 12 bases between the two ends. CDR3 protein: CASSQRVPFGANVLTF. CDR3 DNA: TGTGCCAGCAGCCAGAGGGTCCCTTTTGGGGCCAACGTCCTGACTTTC.

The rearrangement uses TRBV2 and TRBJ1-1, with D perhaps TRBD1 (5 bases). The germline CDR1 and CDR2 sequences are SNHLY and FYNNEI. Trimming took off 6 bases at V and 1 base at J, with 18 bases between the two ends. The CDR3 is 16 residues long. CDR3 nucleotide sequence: TGTGCCAGCAGCTTCAGGGCCCTCCAGGCGAACACTGAAGCTTTCTTT. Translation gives CASSFRALQANTEAFF.

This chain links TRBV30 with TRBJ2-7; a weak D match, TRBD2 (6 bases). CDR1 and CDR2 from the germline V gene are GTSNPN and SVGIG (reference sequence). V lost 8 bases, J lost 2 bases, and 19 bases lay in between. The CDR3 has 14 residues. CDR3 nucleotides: TGTGCCCTAAATTTTGGAGGGCGAACCTACGAGCAGTACTTC. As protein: CALNFGGRTYEQYF.

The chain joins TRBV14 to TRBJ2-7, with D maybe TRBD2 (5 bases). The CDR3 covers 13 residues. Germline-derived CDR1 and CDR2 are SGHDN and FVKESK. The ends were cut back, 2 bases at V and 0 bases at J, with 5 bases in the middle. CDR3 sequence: CASSQTSSYEQYF. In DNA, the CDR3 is TGTGCCAGCAGCCAAACTAGCTCCTACGAGCAGTACTTC.

CDR3 sequence: CASSQAGDSQPQHF. For the CDR3, the DNA is TGCGCCAGCAGCCAAGCAGGGGACAGTCAGCCCCAGCATTTT. This chain links TRBV4-1 with TRBJ1-5, with 7 bases that match TRBD1. The CDR3 contains 14 residues. Germline CDR1 reads MGHRA; CDR2 reads YSYEKL. J lost 6 bases, V lost 1 base, and 3 bases had no gene match.

CDR3 sequence: CASSLGQAGELFF. In DNA, the CDR3 is TGCGCCAGCAGCTTGGGGCAGGCCGGGGAGCTGTTTTTT. The chain recombines TRBV5-1 with TRBJ2-2; D is unresolved. The CDR3 consists of 13 residues. Germline V gene lookup returns CDR1 SGHRS and CDR2 YFSETQ. The ends were cut back, 0 bases at V and 6 bases at J, with 6 bases in the middle.

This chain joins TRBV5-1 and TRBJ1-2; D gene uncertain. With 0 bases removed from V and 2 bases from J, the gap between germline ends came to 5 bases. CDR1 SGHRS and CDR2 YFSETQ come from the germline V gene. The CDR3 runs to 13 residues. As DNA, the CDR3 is TGCGCCAGCAGCTTGGAACAGAACTATGGCTACACCTTC. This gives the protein CASSLEQNYGYTF.

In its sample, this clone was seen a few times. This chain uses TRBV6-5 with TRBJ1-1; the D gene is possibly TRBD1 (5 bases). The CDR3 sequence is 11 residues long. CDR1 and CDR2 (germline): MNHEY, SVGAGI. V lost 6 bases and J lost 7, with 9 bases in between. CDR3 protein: CASSRGGEAFF. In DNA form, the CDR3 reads TGTGCCAGCAGCCGGGGGGGTGAAGCTTTCTTT.

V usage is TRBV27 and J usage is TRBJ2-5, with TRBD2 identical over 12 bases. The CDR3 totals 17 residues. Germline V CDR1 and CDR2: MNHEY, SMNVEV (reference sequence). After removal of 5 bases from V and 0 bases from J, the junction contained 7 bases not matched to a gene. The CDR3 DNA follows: TGTGCCAGCAGTGGTCGGCCTAGCGGGGGGGACCAAGAGACCCAGTACTTC. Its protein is CASSGRPSGGDQETQYF.

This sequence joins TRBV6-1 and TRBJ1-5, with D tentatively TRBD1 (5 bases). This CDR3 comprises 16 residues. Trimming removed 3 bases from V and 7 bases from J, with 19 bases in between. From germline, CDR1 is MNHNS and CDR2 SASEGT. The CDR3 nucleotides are TGTGCCAGCAGTGACGCCTTTGGCAGGGCGAGGCAGCCCCAGCATTTT. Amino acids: CASSDAFGRARQPQHF.

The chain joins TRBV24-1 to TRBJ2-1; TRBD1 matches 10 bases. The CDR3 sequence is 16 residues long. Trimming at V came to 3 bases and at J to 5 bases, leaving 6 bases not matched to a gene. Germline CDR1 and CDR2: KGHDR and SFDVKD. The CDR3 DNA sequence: TGTGCCACCAGTGATGCGGGACAGGGGATCAACAATGAGCAGTTCTTC. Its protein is CATSDAGQGINNEQFF.

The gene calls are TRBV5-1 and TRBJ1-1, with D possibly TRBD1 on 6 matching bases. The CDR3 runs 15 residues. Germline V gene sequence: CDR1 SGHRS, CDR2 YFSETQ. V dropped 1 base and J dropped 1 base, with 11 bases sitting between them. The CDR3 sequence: CASSLTQGANTEAFF. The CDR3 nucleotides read TGCGCCAGCAGCTTGACACAGGGCGCGAACACTGAAGCTTTCTTT.

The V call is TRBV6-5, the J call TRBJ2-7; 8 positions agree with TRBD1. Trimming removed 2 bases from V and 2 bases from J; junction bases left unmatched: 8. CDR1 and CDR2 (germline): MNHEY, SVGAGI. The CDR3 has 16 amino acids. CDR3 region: CASSYGGTGATYEQYF. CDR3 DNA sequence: TGTGCCAGCAGTTACGGGGGGACAGGCGCAACCTACGAGCAGTACTTC.

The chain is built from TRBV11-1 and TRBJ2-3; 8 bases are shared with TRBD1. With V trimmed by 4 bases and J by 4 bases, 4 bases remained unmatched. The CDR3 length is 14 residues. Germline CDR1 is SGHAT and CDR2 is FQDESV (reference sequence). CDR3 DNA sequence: TGTGCCAGCAGCTCGGACAGGGTGGCAGATACGCAGTATTTT. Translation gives CASSSDRVADTQYF.

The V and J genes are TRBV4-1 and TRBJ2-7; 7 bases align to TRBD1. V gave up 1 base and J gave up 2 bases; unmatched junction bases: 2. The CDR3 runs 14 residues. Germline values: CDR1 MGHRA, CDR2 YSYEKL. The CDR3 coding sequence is TGCGCCAGCAGCCAAGGACAGGGCACCTACGAGCAGTACTTC. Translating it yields CASSQGQGTYEQYF.

The CDR3 reads CASRFEGNQPQHF. DNA of the CDR3: TGTGCCAGCCGGTTTGAAGGCAATCAGCCCCAGCATTTT. V and J are TRBV2 and TRBJ1-5; D unresolved. Germline values: CDR1 SNHLY, CDR2 FYNNEI. The V end was cut by 8 bases, the J end by 2 bases, with 10 bases between. The CDR3 totals 13 residues.

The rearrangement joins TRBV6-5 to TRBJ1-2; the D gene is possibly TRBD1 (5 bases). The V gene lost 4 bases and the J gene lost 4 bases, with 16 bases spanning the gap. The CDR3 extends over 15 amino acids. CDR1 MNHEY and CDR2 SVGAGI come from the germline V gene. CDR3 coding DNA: TGTGCCAGCAGTTGGGGCGAAAGGCCCCTCTATGGCTACACCTTC. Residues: CASSWGERPLYGYTF.

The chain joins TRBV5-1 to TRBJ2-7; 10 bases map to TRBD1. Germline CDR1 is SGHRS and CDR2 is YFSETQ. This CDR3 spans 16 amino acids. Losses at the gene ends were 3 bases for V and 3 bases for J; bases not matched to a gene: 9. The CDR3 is CASSYLTDRGDYEQYF. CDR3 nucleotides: TGCGCCAGCAGCTACCTTACGGACAGGGGGGACTACGAGCAGTACTTC.

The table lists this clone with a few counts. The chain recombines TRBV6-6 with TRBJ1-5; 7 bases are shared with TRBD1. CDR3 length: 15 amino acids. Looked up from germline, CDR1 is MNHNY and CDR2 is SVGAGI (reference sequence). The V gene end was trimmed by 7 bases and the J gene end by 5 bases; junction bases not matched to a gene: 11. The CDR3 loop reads CASNRRQGLDQPQHF. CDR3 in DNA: TGTGCCAGCAATAGACGACAGGGTTTGGATCAGCCCCAGCATTTT.

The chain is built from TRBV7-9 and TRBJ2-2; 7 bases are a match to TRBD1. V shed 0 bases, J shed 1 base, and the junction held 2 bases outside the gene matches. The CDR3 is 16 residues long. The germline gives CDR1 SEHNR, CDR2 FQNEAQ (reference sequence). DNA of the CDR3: TGTGCCAGCAGCTTAGCGGGGGACAGGAACACCGGGGAGCTGTTTTTT. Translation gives CASSLAGDRNTGELFF.

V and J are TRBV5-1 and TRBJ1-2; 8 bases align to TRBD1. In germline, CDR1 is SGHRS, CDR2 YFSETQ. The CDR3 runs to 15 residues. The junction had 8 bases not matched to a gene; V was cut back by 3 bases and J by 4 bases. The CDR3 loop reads CASSSDPDRVYGYTF. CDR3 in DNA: TGCGCCAGCAGCTCGGATCCGGACAGGGTCTATGGCTACACCTTC.